This T cell receptor (beta chain) came from a study of early T cells in non-severe SARS-CoV-2 infection. Overall study: From unsorted whole blood, bulk RNA was sequenced, and the chains remained unpaired.

Individual cDNA molecules were tagged with unique molecular identifiers. Each CDR3 protein is one row after TCRdb ran MiXCR on the 5' RACE reads. The sample contains about 28,000 distinct CDR3 sequences, 4.6% of which appear only once. Losses at the gene ends were 1 base for V and 1 base for J; bases not matched to a gene: 24. The germline gives CDR1 LNHNV, CDR2 YYDKDF (reference sequence). The CDR3 is made up of 22 amino acids. The receptor comes from an adult who was a healthcare worker with PCR-confirmed SARS-CoV-2 infection or an uninfected control (not recorded which). Sample: whole blood, taken at baseline. V gene TRBV15 combines with J gene TRBJ2-7; the match to TRBD1 covers 8 bases. CDR3 DNA sequence: TGTGCCACCAGCAGAGGCCCCAAACTCCACAGCACCGGGACAGGTGATTCCTACGAGCAGTACTTC. Encoded protein: CATSRGPKLHSTGTGDSYEQYF.